The entry below describes one T cell receptor (beta chain). A much larger clone differs from this one at a single base, so this may be a read error. Full-length variable regions came from constant-region reverse primers plus semi-nested Nested Universal Primer A PCR. TCRdb processed the 5' RACE reads anew with MiXCR; each CDR3 protein has one entry. The sample carries around 43,000 distinct CDR3 sequences, approximately 20% recorded once. Naive CD4+ cells had CD25+ Tregs removed. This CDR3 region has 10 residues. Germline CDR1 SQVTM, CDR2 ANQGSEA. The gene calls are TRBV29-1 and TRBJ2-5; maybe TRBD2 (6 bases). The J call is uncertain, as TRBJ2-1 better fits the DNA end. This receptor was identified in a female donor with breast cancer. Sequencing used naive CD4+ T cells sorted from a lymph node. Subset given: naive CD4+ T cells, CD4+CD45RA+CD25-. CDR3 sequence (DNA): TGCAGCGTTGTTCGGGAGACCCAGTTCTTC. Amino acid sequence: CSVVRETQFF.